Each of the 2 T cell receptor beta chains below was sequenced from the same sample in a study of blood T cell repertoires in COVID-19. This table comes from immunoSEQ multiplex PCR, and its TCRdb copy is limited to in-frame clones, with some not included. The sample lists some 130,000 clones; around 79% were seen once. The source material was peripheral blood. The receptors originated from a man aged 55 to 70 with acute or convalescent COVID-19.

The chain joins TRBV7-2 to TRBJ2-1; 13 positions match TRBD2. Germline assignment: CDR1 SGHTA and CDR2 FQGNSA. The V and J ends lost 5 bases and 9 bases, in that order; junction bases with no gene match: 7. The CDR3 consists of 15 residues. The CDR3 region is CASSGGLAGAREQFF. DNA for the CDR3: TGTGCCAGCAGCGGCGGACTAGCGGGAGCTCGTGAGCAGTTCTTC. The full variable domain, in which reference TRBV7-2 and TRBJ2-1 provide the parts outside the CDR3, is GAGVSQSPSNKVTEKGKDVELRCDPISGHTALYWYRQSLGQGLEFLIYFQGNSAPDKSGLPSDRFSAERTGGSVSTLTIQRTQQEDSAVYLCASSGGLAGAREQFFGPGTRLTVL.

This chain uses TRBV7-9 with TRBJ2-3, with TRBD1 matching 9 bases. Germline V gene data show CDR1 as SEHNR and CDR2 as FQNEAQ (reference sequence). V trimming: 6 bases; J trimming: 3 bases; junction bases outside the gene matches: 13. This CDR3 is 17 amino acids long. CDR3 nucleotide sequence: TGTGCCAGCAGTCCCCCGGGACAGGGATTCTTGACAGATACGCAGTATTTT. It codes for CASSPPGQGFLTDTQYF.